These 19 T cell receptor beta chains were all obtained from the same sample, sequenced in a study of T cells in Graves' hyperthyroidism and ophthalmopathy. RNA transcripts gave rise to amplified TCR beta CDR3 regions. Researchers ran a first-round RT-PCR on the TCR CDR3 using the HTBI primer set. TCRdb recomputed calls from the multiplex PCR reads with MiXCR, one row per CDR3 protein. Of about 350,000 distinct CDR3 sequences in the sample, about 13% were seen once. The sequencing input was blood. The receptors come from a woman in her forties with Graves' ophthalmopathy.

In its sample, this clonotype was seen many times. The chain is built from TRBV7-2 and TRBJ2-7, with 8 nucleotides matching TRBD2. J was trimmed by 4 bases and V by 5 bases; bases with no gene match: 7. Looked up from germline, CDR1 is SGHTA and CDR2 is FQGNSA. The CDR3 spans 14 residues. CDR3 nucleotides: TGTGCCAGCAGCCAGGGACTAGTTTCTTACGAGCAGTACTTC. It encodes CASSQGLVSYEQYF.

J is TRBJ1-6 and V is TRBV5-4, with D hard to call. The CDR3 loop spans 15 amino acids. Germline loops: CDR1 SGHNT, CDR2 YYREEE (reference sequence). The V end lost 0 bases, the J end lost 7 bases, and 11 bases lay between the germline ends. The CDR3 sequence: CASSLVAGENSPLHF. The CDR3 coding sequence is TGTGCCAGCAGCTTGGTGGCCGGGGAGAATTCACCCCTCCACTTT. Variable domain in full (rest from reference TRBV5-4 and TRBJ1-6): ETGVTQSPTHLIKTRGQQVTLRCSSQSGHNTVSWYQQALGQGPQFIFQYYREEENGRGNFPPRFSGLQFPNYSSELNVNALELDDSALYLCASSLVAGENSPLHFGNGTRLTVT.

This clonotype occurred a few times. The chain uses TRBV7-9 and TRBJ1-6; D may be TRBD1 (6 bases). V was cut by 1 base and J by 0 bases, with 10 bases left in between. CDR1 and CDR2 (germline): SEHNR, FQNEAQ (reference sequence). The CDR3 is 17 residues long. This CDR3 reads CASSLVRGGSYNSPLHF. CDR3 nucleotide sequence: TGTGCCAGCAGCTTAGTCAGGGGTGGCTCCTATAATTCACCCCTCCACTTT.

This clonotype was counted many times. V is TRBV6-1 and J is TRBJ1-1, with TRBD1 matching 10 bases. This CDR3 region has 15 residues. Germline lookup yields CDR1 MNHNS and CDR2 SASEGT. Unmatched junction bases numbered 4, after V lost 5 bases and J lost 1 base. In DNA form, the CDR3 reads TGTGCCAGCAGTACCTGGGACAGGGGGAACACTGAAGCTTTCTTT. It yields the protein CASSTWDRGNTEAFF.

This clonotype has a count of ten or more. CDR3 nucleotides: TGTGCCAGCAGTTTCCGTAGCGCCCAAGAGACCCAGTACTTC. Translated, it gives CASSFRSAQETQYF. V is TRBV12-3 or TRBV12-4 and J is TRBJ2-5; perhaps TRBD2 as D (5 bases). The CDR3 covers 14 residues. V was shortened by 3 bases and J by 1 base, with 9 bases between the two germline ends.

This chain connects TRBV4-1 to TRBJ1-2; D unresolved. Trimming took 0 bases from V and 8 from J, leaving 16 bases between them. The CDR3 totals 15 residues. Germline V gene data show CDR1 as MGHRA and CDR2 as YSYEKL. The CDR3 DNA follows: TGCGCCAGCAGCCAAGATCACGGAGGGCTCAGAGGCTACACCTTC. It is translated as CASSQDHGGLRGYTF.

The table lists this clonotype with many counts. The rearrangement uses TRBV6-1 and TRBJ2-5; perhaps TRBD1 as D (6 bases). The CDR3 contains 15 residues. Germline V lookup: CDR1 MNHNS, CDR2 SASEGT. Trimming left V 5 bases short and J 1 base short, with 14 bases between. Here the CDR3 reads CASSFTGTTQETQYF. DNA for the CDR3: TGTGCCAGCAGTTTTACCGGGACAACCCAAGAGACCCAGTACTTC.

The sample holds many counts of this clonotype. The V call is TRBV25-1, the J call TRBJ1-1; no clear D gene. There are 13 residues in the CDR3. V was pared by 6 bases and J by 5 bases, with 13 bases between. Germline CDR1 reads MGHDK; CDR2 reads SYGVNS. The DNA for the CDR3 is TGTGCCAGCAGGGGGAAGGGTACGACTGAAGCTTTCTTT. It yields the protein CASRGKGTTEAFF.

This clonotype was seen at least ten times. The chain uses TRBV6-2 or TRBV6-3 and TRBJ1-1; 7 nucleotides line up with TRBD1. With V trimmed by 6 bases and J by 4 bases, 2 bases remained unmatched. Germline CDR1 reads MNHEY; CDR2 reads SVGEGT. The length of the CDR3 is 12 residues. CDR3 sequence reads: CASRPGGTEAFF. The CDR3 DNA reads TGTGCCAGCAGACCAGGGGGCACTGAAGCTTTCTTT.

The genes are TRBV18 and TRBJ1-4; D not certain. The CDR3 has 15 amino acids. CDR1 is KGHSH, CDR2 LQKENI, per germline. V lost 6 bases to trimming and J lost 0 bases, with 11 bases between them. CDR3 bases: TGTGCCAGCTCCCCCGTCTCCGCAACTAATGAAAAACTGTTTTTT. Amino acids: CASSPVSATNEKLFF.

This clonotype was seen repeatedly, ten times or more. The chain employs TRBV7-2 and TRBJ2-2; D remains unclear. Trimming removed 5 bases from V and 0 bases from J, with 13 bases in between. The CDR3 is made up of 16 amino acids. CDR1 and CDR2 (germline): SGHTA, FQGNSA. In DNA form, the CDR3 reads TGTGCCAGCAGCCGTACCACCGGATCGAACACCGGGGAGCTGTTTTTT. Its translation: CASSRTTGSNTGELFF. Combining the CDR3 with reference TRBV7-2 and TRBJ2-2 gives the whole variable domain GAGVSQSPSNKVTEKGKDVELRCDPISGHTALYWYRQSLGQGLEFLIYFQGNSAPDKSGLPSDRFSAERTGGSVSTLTIQRTQQEDSAVYLCASSRTTGSNTGELFFGEGSRLTVL.

This sequence joins TRBV12-3 or TRBV12-4 and TRBJ2-7, with 12 bases matching TRBD2. The CDR3 has 15 amino acids. V gave up 3 bases and J gave up 2 bases; unmatched junction bases: 2. The CDR3 DNA reads TGTGCCAGCAGTTTCCGGACTAGCGGGACCTACGAGCAGTACTTC. It codes for CASSFRTSGTYEQYF.

This clonotype was seen a handful of times. V and J are TRBV5-1 and TRBJ2-2, with 9 bases identical to TRBD2. Per germline, CDR1 SGHRS and CDR2 YFSETQ. The CDR3 runs to 15 residues. The V and J ends lost 4 bases and 4 bases, in that order; junction bases with no gene match: 5. CDR3 residues: CASSGLAGSTGELFF. The CDR3 nucleotides are TGCGCCAGCAGCGGTCTAGCGGGATCCACCGGGGAGCTGTTTTTT. Together with reference TRBV5-1 and TRBJ2-2, the CDR3 gives the full variable domain: KAGVTQTPRYLIKTRGQQVTLSCSPISGHRSVSWYQQTPGQGLQFLFEYFSETQRNKGNFPGRFSGRQFSNSRSEMNVSTLELGDSALYLCASSGLAGSTGELFFGEGSRLTVL.

This chain links TRBV19 with TRBJ2-7; D gene ambiguous. With 4 bases removed from V and 5 bases from J, the gap between germline ends came to 12 bases. In germline, CDR1 is LNHDA, CDR2 SQIVND (reference sequence). The CDR3 covers 13 residues. The CDR3 nucleotides read TGTGCCAGTAGTACCCCTACAATGAACGAGCAGTACTTC. Translation gives CASSTPTMNEQYF.

This clonotype occurred many times. This chain connects TRBV2 to TRBJ2-1; D is unresolved. V was clipped by 4 bases and J by 9 bases, with 7 bases between them. The CDR3 has 11 amino acids. Germline V gene sequence: CDR1 SNHLY, CDR2 FYNNEI. CDR3 residues: CASSGYLEQFF. CDR3 DNA sequence: TGTGCCAGCAGTGGTTACCTTGAGCAGTTCTTC. The entire variable domain, with the rest obtained from reference TRBV2 and TRBJ2-1, is as follows: EPEVTQTPSHQVTQMGQEVILRCVPISNHLYFYWYRQILGQKVEFLVSFYNNEISEKSEIFDDQFSVERPDGSNFTLKIRSTKLEDSAMYFCASSGYLEQFFGPGTRLTVL.

This clonotype appeared a few times. The gene calls are TRBV29-1 and TRBJ1-3, with 7 positions matching TRBD1. CDR3 length: 15 amino acids. CDR1 is SQVTM, CDR2 ANQGSEA, per germline. The trim removed 6 bases at V and 0 bases at J, leaving 8 bases unmatched. CDR3 residues: CSVSRDSNSGNTIYF. DNA for the CDR3: TGCAGCGTGTCTCGGGACAGCAACTCTGGAAACACCATATATTTT.

V is TRBV5-1 and J is TRBJ2-3, with D possibly matching TRBD1 (5 bases). V was clipped by 0 bases and J by 0 bases, with 8 bases between them. The CDR3 sequence is 15 residues long. Germline CDR1 reads SGHRS; CDR2 reads YFSETQ. The CDR3 region is CASSLEGSSTDTQYF. The CDR3 region has the DNA TGCGCCAGCAGCTTGGAGGGGTCTAGCACAGATACGCAGTATTTT.

This clonotype was counted at least ten times. The genes are TRBV29-1 and TRBJ2-7, with TRBD2 matching over 15 bases. V lost 3 bases to trimming and J lost 2 bases; unmatched junction nucleotides: 5. Looked up from germline, CDR1 is SQVTM and CDR2 is ANQGSEA. This CDR3 is built from 16 residues. CDR3: CSVDRGLAGGTYEQYF. DNA for the CDR3: TGCAGCGTTGACCGGGGACTAGCGGGGGGAACCTACGAGCAGTACTTC.

The chain employs TRBV20-1 and TRBJ2-7; D perhaps matches TRBD2 (6 bases). The CDR3 covers 13 residues. CDR1 is DFQATT, CDR2 SNEGSKA, per germline (reference sequence). V lost 3 bases and J lost 7, with 16 bases in between. Here the CDR3 DNA reads TGCAGTGCTAGCGGGACTCCCCTGGGGGAGCAGTACTTC. Encoded protein: CSASGTPLGEQYF.